This T cell receptor (beta chain) was sequenced during a study of cytomegalovirus exposure and HLA in healthy donors. Whole-study findings and limits: Reportedly, a later analysis found an Asian-associated ancestry cluster had fewer N-insertions than the roughly 700-donor mean. Sequencing probably produced one cluster of sequence variants that were highly shared.

Points on this clone: Its antigen is as yet unknown.

The study ran its PCR with 60 Vbeta and 13 Jbeta primers. Profiling relied on immunoSEQ multiplex PCR, and the TCRdb table lists in-frame clones only, not all of them. The data contain about 160,000 clones, roughly 81% of them singletons. Donors counted as nominally healthy when sampled, yet unrecorded immune exposures were likely. Germline V gene sequence: CDR1 LGHNA, CDR2 YSLEER. Trimming pared 1 base from V and 2 bases from J, leaving 8 bases between. The CDR3 has 14 residues. Source material: PBMCs. The chain joins TRBV4-3 to TRBJ1-1; D perhaps matches TRBD1 (5 bases). The source of this sequence is a man in his late teens or twenties in good health and CMV-seropositive. The CDR3 loop is CASSQGGVNTEAFF. The CDR3 region has the DNA TGCGCCAGCAGCCAAGGGGGGGTAAACACTGAAGCTTTCTTT.